This entry features one T cell receptor (beta chain) sequence. The CDR3 consists of 14 residues. Germline loops: CDR1 SGHRS, CDR2 YFSETQ. J lost 5 bases, V lost 1 base, and 3 bases had no gene match. The data originate from a study of T cell changes during pregnancy in multiple sclerosis. Sequenced by immunoSEQ multiplex PCR; TCRdb stores in-frame clones only, minus some. This table holds about 67,000 clones, under 95% found once. The chain is built from TRBV5-1 and TRBJ2-7; 10 nucleotides match TRBD1. This TCR derives from a female donor with multiple sclerosis, enrolled in a pregnancy study. Sequencing used peripheral blood, obtained after pregnancy. CDR3 coding DNA: TGCGCCAGCAGCTTGTGGGGACAGGGGAACGAGCAGTACTTC. This translates into CASSLWGQGNEQYF.